This T cell receptor beta chain was captured in a study of blood T cell repertoires in COVID-19. On the study more broadly: Samples representing acute and convalescent COVID-19 were sourced from the United States, Italy and Spain.

Looked up from germline, CDR1 is LGHDT and CDR2 is YNNKEL (reference sequence). Trimming pared 0 bases from V and 4 bases from J, leaving 9 bases between. The CDR3 extends over 15 amino acids. Under the authors' procedure: Estimates of nucleated cell counts were drawn from the amplification of reference gene primers. TCRdb's table, derived via immunoSEQ multiplex PCR, lists solely in-frame clones and lacks some. D and trimming were read from the DNA, whereas the V and J calls and clone size are those reported in that table. The sample holds more than 150,000 clones; about four fifths are singletons and the top ten take roughly 13%.

This receptor was obtained from a woman at least 80 years old with acute or convalescent COVID-19. Source material: peripheral blood. The chain has TRBV3-1 (or the pseudogene TRBV3-2) and TRBJ1-4; the D gene is possibly TRBD1 (6 bases). CDR3 loop: CASSQEDRFNEKLFF. The CDR3 DNA sequence: TGTGCCAGCAGCCAAGAGGACAGATTTAATGAAAAACTGTTTTTT.